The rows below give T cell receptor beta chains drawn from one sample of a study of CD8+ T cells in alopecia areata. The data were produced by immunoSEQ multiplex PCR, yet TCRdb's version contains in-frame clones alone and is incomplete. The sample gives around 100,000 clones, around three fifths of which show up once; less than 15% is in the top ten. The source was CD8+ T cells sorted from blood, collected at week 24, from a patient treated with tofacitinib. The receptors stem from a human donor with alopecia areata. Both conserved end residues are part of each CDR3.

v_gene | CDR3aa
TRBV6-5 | CASSFGLTGEQYF
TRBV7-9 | CASSGDRTDTQYF
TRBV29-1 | CSVEESTEAFF
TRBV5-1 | CASSLGGKLFF
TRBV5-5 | CASSLYELETQYF
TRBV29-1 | CSVVNKGKYYEQYF
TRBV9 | CASSHGQGMVREQFF
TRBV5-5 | CASSWEDRGPAGELFF
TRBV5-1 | CASSATGQGAIGTDTQYF
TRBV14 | CASSPLGPDEQFF
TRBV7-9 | CAWGGHTEAFF
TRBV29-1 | CSVEDLDREADTQYF
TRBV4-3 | CASSPLTGELYEQYF
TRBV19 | CASGTGANNEQFF
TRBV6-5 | CASSYGENTEAFF
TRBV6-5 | CASSYSGVEAFF
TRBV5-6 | CASSPGQGINGYTF
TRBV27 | CASSLFQGPQETQYF
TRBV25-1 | CASSTGSGELFF
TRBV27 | CASSLYPEKNTEAFF
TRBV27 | CASSLMAGRETQYF
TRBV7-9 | CASSSIRWEQFF
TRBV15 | CATSREADYYEQYF
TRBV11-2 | CASSLDLMAEQYF
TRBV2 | CASIGQIYTNGYTF
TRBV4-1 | CASRMVGELFF
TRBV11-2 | CASSYGPGTSSNEQFF
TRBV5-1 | CASSFHSGVAYNEQFF
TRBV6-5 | CASSLGTAESETQYF
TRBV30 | CAWSVNPSMNTEAFF
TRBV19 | CASSRNRVTEAFF